Listed below are T cell receptor beta chains from one sample, sequenced in a study of a mutant IDH1 vaccine in newly diagnosed glioma. The repertoire was sequenced with immunoSEQ multiplex PCR; TCRdb's copy has only in-frame clones and lacks some. Among roughly 51,000 clones listed, roughly 88% were seen once. This specimen consisted of PBMCs, obtained from a glioma patient treated with radiotherapy, temozolomide or both. Receptor source: a man in his forties with glioma. Each CDR3 is given with its conserved first and last residue. The D gene is left open where the match is weak. Size tells how often a clone was seen (once, few, many) or the class of an expanded clone, and some rows leave it out.

d_gene: .
v_gene: TRBV27
abundance: .
j_gene: TRBJ1-4
len: 13
CDR3nt: TGTGCCAGCAGTCCTTACAGTAATGAAAAACTGTTTTTT
CDR3aa: CASSPYSNEKLFF

d_gene: TRBD2
v_gene: TRBV14
abundance: .
j_gene: TRBJ2-5
len: 17
CDR3nt: TGTGCCAGCAGCCAGCCGGGACTAGCGGGGTATAAAGAGACCCAGTACTTC
CDR3aa: CASSQPGLAGYKETQYF

d_gene: .
v_gene: TRBV7-9
abundance: .
j_gene: TRBJ2-7
len: 12
CDR3nt: TGTGCCAGCAGCTTAGTACACAGCGAGCAGTACTTC
CDR3aa: CASSLVHSEQYF

d_gene: .
v_gene: TRBV2
abundance: .
j_gene: TRBJ1-1
len: 15
CDR3nt: TGTGCCAGCAGTGTCTCGCGGGGAGGGGGCACTGAAGCTTTCTTT
CDR3aa: CASSVSRGGGTEAFF

d_gene: TRBD1
v_gene: TRBV5-4
abundance: .
j_gene: TRBJ1-5
len: 15
CDR3nt: TGTGCCAGCAGCGAGGGACAGGGGCCGTATCAGCCCCAGCATTTT
CDR3aa: CASSEGQGPYQPQHF

d_gene: .
v_gene: TRBV11-3
abundance: .
j_gene: TRBJ2-5
len: 15
CDR3nt: TGTGCCAGCAGCAGTTCCAGGGGTGGGCGGGAGACCCAGTACTTC
CDR3aa: CASSSSRGGRETQYF

d_gene: TRBD1
v_gene: TRBV19
abundance: .
j_gene: TRBJ2-7
len: 13
CDR3nt: TGTGCCAGTAGGGCTCGACAGGGGAACGAGCAGTACTTC
CDR3aa: CASRARQGNEQYF

d_gene: .
v_gene: TRBV7-3
abundance: .
j_gene: TRBJ2-3
len: 14
CDR3nt: TGTGCCAGCAGCCGGGACACCTCCACAGATACGCAGTATTTT
CDR3aa: CASSRDTSTDTQYF

d_gene: .
v_gene: TRBV6-5
abundance: .
j_gene: TRBJ1-3
len: 12
CDR3nt: TGTGCCAGCAGTTTCGGGGGAAACACCATATATTTT
CDR3aa: CASSFGGNTIYF

d_gene: .
v_gene: TRBV10-2
abundance: once
j_gene: TRBJ2-7
len: 11
CDR3nt: TGCGCCAGCAGCGAAGACTACGAGCAGTACTTC
CDR3aa: CASSEDYEQYF